These 10 T cell receptor beta chains share one sample of origin, sequenced in a study of T cells expressing NK-cell markers. TCRdb reworked the 5' RACE reads into one entry per CDR3 protein, no DNA. The sample data list roughly 450,000 distinct CDR3 sequences. Sample: blood T cells: a sorted CD56 or NKG2C T cell subset, CD4+ or CD8+ T cells, or bulk PBMC T cells (not recorded which). Source of these receptors: a woman aged 45 to 65 in good health.

The chain carries TRBV5-1 and TRBJ1-6; TCRdb indicates TRBD1, and absent DNA this call remains unverified. The length of the CDR3 is 15 residues. In germline, CDR1 is SGHRS, CDR2 YFSETQ. CDR3 protein: CASSLGTSIFSPLHF.

This chain connects TRBV24-1 to TRBJ1-2. Germline V gene data show CDR1 as KGHDR and CDR2 as SFDVKD. This CDR3 is 14 amino acids long. The CDR3 sequence is CATSGPTTHYGYTF.

J is TRBJ1-3 and V is TRBV5-1. The germline V gene encodes CDR1 SGHRS and CDR2 YFSETQ. The CDR3 extends over 18 amino acids. Here the CDR3 reads CASSLGLQTRLSGNTIYF. Filled out from reference TRBV5-1 and TRBJ1-3, the complete variable domain reads KAGVTQTPRYLIKTRGQQVTLSCSPISGHRSVSWYQQTPGQGLQFLFEYFSETQRNKGNFPGRFSGRQFSNSRSEMNVSTLELGDSALYLCASSLGLQTRLSGNTIYFGEGSWLTVV.

The chain has TRBV7-9 and TRBJ2-7; TCRdb's assignment of TRBD2 cannot be checked, as there is no DNA. The CDR3 extends over 15 amino acids. The germline CDR1 and CDR2 sequences are SEHNR and FQNEAQ (reference sequence). The CDR3 is CASSLSSGGAHEQYF.

The V call is TRBV29-1, the J call TRBJ2-7; the D call from TCRdb, TRBD2, cannot be confirmed without DNA. This CDR3 contains 13 residues. Germline loops: CDR1 SQVTM, CDR2 ANQGSEA. CDR3 sequence: CSVERLAPYEQYF.

The chain carries TRBV5-1 and TRBJ2-5. This CDR3 has 14 amino acids. CDR1 is SGHRS and CDR2 is YFSETQ in the germline V gene. The CDR3 reads CASSFFQKQETQYF.

V is TRBV12-3 or TRBV12-4 and J is TRBJ2-1; with no DNA, the TCRdb D assignment of TRBD1 cannot be verified. The CDR3 is made up of 12 amino acids. CDR3 region: CASTRLYNEQFF.

The chain links TRBV19 to TRBJ2-2; the D gene TCRdb calls, TRBD1, cannot be checked with no DNA. CDR3 size: 15 residues. Germline CDR1 reads LNHDA; CDR2 reads SQIVND (reference sequence). The CDR3 here is CASSIAGQVTGELFF.

The chain couples TRBV6-2 or TRBV6-3 to TRBJ1-5; the TCRdb call, TRBD1, lacks DNA for checking. The CDR3 length is 15 residues. CDR1 is MNHEY, CDR2 SVGEGT, per germline. CDR3 residues: CASSIRQGGNQPQHF.

This rearrangement joins TRBV12-3 or TRBV12-4 to TRBJ1-3; the D call from TCRdb, TRBD1, cannot be confirmed without DNA. The CDR3 runs to 15 residues. CDR3 loop: CASSLGGTTGNTIYF.